A single sample is the source of the 10 T cell receptor beta chains below, sequenced in a study of blood T cell repertoires in COVID-19. TCRdb's copy holds only in-frame clones and misses some; the assay was immunoSEQ multiplex PCR. The sample holds around 100,000 clones, approximately 86% seen once. Material: peripheral blood. Receptor source: a man in his forties with acute or convalescent COVID-19.

V gene TRBV29-1 combines with J gene TRBJ1-1; TRBD1 might be the D (5 bases). CDR3 length: 16 residues. V dropped 0 bases and J dropped 7 bases, with 21 bases sitting between them. Germline V CDR1 and CDR2: SQVTM, ANQGSEA. The CDR3 is CSVEDRGERATGEAFF. CDR3 nucleotides: TGCAGCGTTGAAGATCGGGGGGAACGGGCAACTGGTGAAGCTTTCTTT.

Worth noting for this clone: The sample has other DNA sequences that encode this CDR3 too. This chain joins TRBV11-3 and TRBJ2-5; no definite D call. V lost 2 bases and J 2 bases, leaving 6 bases between the germline ends. Germline V gives CDR1 SGHNT, CDR2 YENEEA. The CDR3 extends over 13 amino acids. CDR3 in DNA: TGTGCCAGCAGCTTATCCAGTCAAGAGACCCAGTACTTC. Protein: CASSLSSQETQYF.

There are a few counts of this clone. The V call is TRBV20-1, the J call TRBJ1-5, with a weak D call TRBD1 (5 bases). CDR3 length equals 15 residues. Trimming stripped 5 bases from V and 1 base from J, with 15 bases between. CDR1 is DFQATT and CDR2 is SNEGSKA in the germline V gene (reference sequence). The CDR3 reads CSARVQGGSNQPQHF. In DNA form, the CDR3 reads TGCAGTGCTCGTGTGCAGGGAGGGAGCAATCAGCCCCAGCATTTT.

The chain combines TRBV3-1 (or the pseudogene TRBV3-2) with TRBJ1-1; D gene unclear. Trimming removed 1 base at V and 1 base at J, with 13 bases between. Germline V CDR1 and CDR2: LGHDT, YNNKEL (reference sequence). The CDR3 runs 16 residues. The CDR3 coding sequence is TGTGCCAGCAGCCAAGTAATCCTAAGCCGGAACACTGAAGCTTTCTTT. Translating gives CASSQVILSRNTEAFF.

V gene TRBV3-1 (or the pseudogene TRBV3-2) combines with J gene TRBJ2-1; 8 nucleotides match TRBD2. Germline V gene lookup returns CDR1 LGHDT and CDR2 YNNKEL (reference sequence). J was trimmed by 1 base and V by 0 bases; bases with no gene match: 2. This CDR3 region has 16 residues. CDR3: CASSQDAGGSYNEQFF. Written as DNA, the CDR3 is TGTGCCAGCAGCCAAGATGCGGGGGGTTCCTACAATGAGCAGTTCTTC.

J is TRBJ2-6 and V is TRBV7-2, with D hard to call. The CDR3 covers 16 residues. Per germline, CDR1 SGHTA and CDR2 FQGNSA. V lost 0 bases and J lost 3, with 9 bases in between. The CDR3 reads CASSLARPVGANVLTF. The CDR3 DNA sequence: TGTGCCAGCAGCTTAGCGAGGCCAGTTGGGGCCAACGTCCTGACTTTC.

The gene calls are TRBV12-3 or TRBV12-4 and TRBJ1-4; 8 bases align to TRBD1. V shed 3 bases, J shed 8 bases, and the junction held 2 bases outside the gene matches. The CDR3 is 13 residues long. CDR3 residues: CASSLDRAEKLFF. As DNA, the CDR3 is TGTGCCAGCAGTTTGGACAGGGCCGAAAAACTGTTTTTT.

The chain is built from TRBV5-6 and TRBJ1-5, with TRBD1 identical over 7 bases. The germline V gene has CDR1 SGHDT and CDR2 YYEEEE. V was pared by 4 bases and J by 1 base, with 8 bases of the junction left unmatched. This CDR3 spans 16 amino acids. The CDR3 nucleotides are TGTGCCAGCAGCCCATGGACAGGCATCAGCAATCAGCCCCAGCATTTT. It translates to CASSPWTGISNQPQHF.

This chain's CDR3 is CAISEGQLGAQETQYF. CDR3 DNA sequence: TGTGCCATCAGTGAGGGACAGCTTGGGGCCCAAGAGACCCAGTACTTC. This rearrangement joins TRBV10-3 to TRBJ2-5, with D perhaps TRBD1 (6 bases). Trimming shortened V by 2 bases and J by 1 base, and 14 bases separated the two germline ends. This CDR3 is built from 16 residues. Germline CDR1 and CDR2: ENHRY and SYGVKD.

The chain couples TRBV10-3 to TRBJ1-2; 7 bases line up with TRBD1. Germline V gene data show CDR1 as ENHRY and CDR2 as SYGVKD. This CDR3 contains 15 residues. J gave up 5 bases and V 8 bases, and 14 bases lay outside the gene matches. The CDR3 bases are TGTGCCATCGGGGGATTGACAGGGTCGGGATATGGCTACACCTTC. It specifies CAIGGLTGSGYGYTF.